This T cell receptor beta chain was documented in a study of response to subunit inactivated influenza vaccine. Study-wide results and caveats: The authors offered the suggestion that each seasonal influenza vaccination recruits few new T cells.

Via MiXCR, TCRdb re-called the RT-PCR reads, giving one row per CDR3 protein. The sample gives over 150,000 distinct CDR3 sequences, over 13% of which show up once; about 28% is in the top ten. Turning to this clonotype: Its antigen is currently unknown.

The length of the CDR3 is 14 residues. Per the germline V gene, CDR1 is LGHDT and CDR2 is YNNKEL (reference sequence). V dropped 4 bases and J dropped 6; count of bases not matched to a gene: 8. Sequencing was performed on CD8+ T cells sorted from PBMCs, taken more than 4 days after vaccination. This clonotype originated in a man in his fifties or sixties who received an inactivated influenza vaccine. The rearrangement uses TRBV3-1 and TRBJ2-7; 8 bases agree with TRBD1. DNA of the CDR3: TGTGCCAGCAGCCCCCGGACAGGGTGGGGCGAGCAGTACTTC. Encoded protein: CASSPRTGWGEQYF.